The sequence of this TCR beta chain was determined in a study of shared clonotypes between healthy human individuals. In the study overall: CD4 naive and memory got three plates each, CD8 naive two, CD8 memory one.

On this clone itself: Its specificity is unknown.

The CDR3 totals 15 residues. Germline CDR1 and CDR2: SNHLY and FYNNEI. Losses at the gene ends were 8 bases for V and 0 bases for J; bases not matched to a gene: 7. The data were produced by immunoSEQ multiplex PCR, yet TCRdb's version contains in-frame clones alone and is incomplete. The sample has under 200,000 clones, approximately 92% seen once; the top ten hold about 0.067%. Study-wide findings and caveats: Generation probability values for non-shared clonotypes were lower than those for clonotypes shared by all four donors. Rarefaction exposed incomplete sorted-subset sequencing despite large depth.

Sequencing was done on a sample of naive CD4+ T cells sorted from blood. Subset of the sample: CD45RA+ positively selected. The chain couples TRBV2 to TRBJ2-3, with 8 bases aligning to TRBD2. This clonotype was obtained from a woman in her twenties or thirties in good health. In DNA form, the CDR3 reads TGTGCCAGCGGGCGGCGGGGGGCTAGCACAGATACGCAGTATTTT. Its translation: CASGRRGASTDTQYF.